These 32 T cell receptor beta chains were sequenced from one sample in a study of blood T cell repertoires in COVID-19. Sequencing used immunoSEQ multiplex PCR; TCRdb keeps in-frame clones, though not all of them. In the table there are more than 150,000 clones, about 86% of which are singletons. Sequenced sample: peripheral blood. These receptors originate from a young woman who had recovered from COVID-19.

CDR3 coding DNA: TGTGCCAGCAGCTTAAATCTAGGGCGAGAGGGTAGCAATGAGCAGTTCTTC. Protein product: CASSLNLGREGSNEQFF. The chain employs TRBV7-3 and TRBJ2-1; maybe TRBD2 (5 bases). This CDR3 is 17 amino acids long. Germline V gives CDR1 SGHTA, CDR2 FQGTGA. V gave up 1 base and J gave up 6 bases, with 19 bases separating them.

This chain uses TRBV24-1 with TRBJ2-2; TRBD2 matches 12 bases. Germline CDR1 reads KGHDR; CDR2 reads SFDVKD. CDR3 size: 17 residues. V gave up 3 bases and J gave up 1 base; unmatched junction bases: 2. This chain's CDR3 is CATSDTLAGGNTGELFF. Here the CDR3 DNA reads TGTGCCACCAGTGATACACTAGCGGGAGGGAACACCGGGGAGCTGTTTTTT.

The CDR3 reads CASSLQGQETQYF. The CDR3 region has the DNA TGTGCCAGCAGCCTACAGGGGCAAGAGACCCAGTACTTC. This chain joins TRBV7-7 and TRBJ2-5; 7 nucleotides match TRBD1. Trimming cost V 5 bases and J 2 bases; bases outside gene matches: 2. Germline V lookup: CDR1 SSHAT, CDR2 FNYEAQ (reference sequence). CDR3 length: 13 amino acids.

The chain joins TRBV7-9 to TRBJ2-3; 10 bases map to TRBD2. Germline CDR1 is SEHNR and CDR2 is FQNEAQ (reference sequence). V lost 4 bases to trimming and J lost 2 bases; unmatched junction nucleotides: 6. The CDR3 contains 16 residues. This CDR3 is CASSYLAGGPTDTQYF. DNA for the CDR3: TGTGCCAGCAGCTACTTAGCGGGAGGCCCCACAGATACGCAGTATTTT.

V and J are TRBV9 and TRBJ1-1, with TRBD1 identical over 7 bases. Germline assignment: CDR1 SGDLS and CDR2 YYNGEE. The CDR3 has 17 residues. J gave up 1 base and V 3 bases, and 12 bases lay outside the gene matches. CDR3 in amino acids: CASSATTGAGGNTEAFF. Here the CDR3 DNA reads TGTGCCAGCAGCGCGACCACAGGGGCAGGGGGGAACACTGAAGCTTTCTTT.

This chain joins TRBV18 and TRBJ2-5, with TRBD2 identical over 7 bases. Germline trimming cut 3 bases from V and 4 bases from J; bases unmatched to any gene: 11. CDR3 length: 16 amino acids. The V gene's germline CDR1 is KGHSH and CDR2 LQKENI. CDR3: CASSPSGGPASETQYF. Written as DNA, the CDR3 is TGTGCCAGCTCACCCTCGGGGGGACCCGCCTCAGAGACCCAGTACTTC.

The chain recombines TRBV4-3 with TRBJ2-3; 9 nucleotides agree with TRBD2. The CDR3 length is 19 residues. After removal of 0 bases from V and 1 base from J, the junction contained 11 bases not matched to a gene. Germline loops: CDR1 LGHNA, CDR2 YSLEER. CDR3 in DNA: TGCGCCAGCAGCCAAGATCGATTGCGGGAGGGTCCACGCACAGATACGCAGTATTTT. It yields the protein CASSQDRLREGPRTDTQYF.

The V call is TRBV5-1, the J call TRBJ2-1; D unresolved. The CDR3 sequence is 11 residues long. With 3 bases removed from V and 8 bases from J, the gap between germline ends came to 6 bases. Germline V lookup: CDR1 SGHRS, CDR2 YFSETQ. CDR3 region: CASSSLYEQFF. DNA for the CDR3: TGCGCCAGCAGCTCCTTATATGAGCAGTTCTTC.

The J gene is TRBJ2-1, the V gene TRBV7-6, with a weak D call TRBD2 (6 bases). The CDR3 consists of 15 residues. CDR1 and CDR2 (germline): SGHVS, FNYEAQ. V gave up 2 bases and J gave up 5 bases, with 13 bases separating them. The DNA of the CDR3 is TGTGCCAGCAGCTTATCCCGGGGGACTGACAATGAGCAGTTCTTC. Translation: CASSLSRGTDNEQFF.

CDR3 in DNA: TGTGCCAGCAGCTGGGGCGCGAACACTGAAGCTTTCTTT. Its protein is CASSWGANTEAFF. The chain joins TRBV7-2 to TRBJ1-1; D perhaps matches TRBD1 (5 bases). Germline values: CDR1 SGHTA, CDR2 FQGNSA. Trimming took 4 bases from V and 1 from J, leaving 7 bases between them. The length of the CDR3 is 13 residues.

A few counts support this clone. This sequence joins TRBV7-2 and TRBJ1-2, with D hard to call. The CDR3 sequence is 12 residues long. CDR1 and CDR2 from the germline V gene are SGHTA and FQGNSA. The ends were cut back, 5 bases at V and 10 bases at J, with 14 bases in the middle. The CDR3 nucleotides are TGTGCCAGCAGCATCGACTCGATAAACTACACCTTC. Translated, it gives CASSIDSINYTF.

The chain uses TRBV10-3 and TRBJ2-1; perhaps TRBD2 as D (6 bases). Germline V gene sequence: CDR1 ENHRY, CDR2 SYGVKD. Trimming shortened V by 2 bases and J by 3 bases, and 11 bases separated the two germline ends. CDR3 length: 15 residues. CDR3 region: CAISEMAGNYNEQFF. Here the CDR3 DNA reads TGTGCCATCAGTGAGATGGCGGGAAACTACAATGAGCAGTTCTTC.

This clone showed up just a few times. The V call is TRBV6-5, the J call TRBJ1-6; 9 bases are a match to TRBD1. The CDR3 covers 15 residues. Germline CDR1 and CDR2: MNHEY and SVGAGI. The trim removed 6 bases at V and 9 bases at J, leaving 9 bases unmatched. In nucleotides, the CDR3 is TGTGCCAGCAGGGACGGGACAGGGAGGGCTTCACCCCTCCACTTT. Translation: CASRDGTGRASPLHF.

The genes are TRBV30 and TRBJ1-4; D not certain. The CDR3 is 11 residues long. V lost 7 bases, J lost 8 bases, and 11 bases lay in between. The germline CDR1 and CDR2 sequences are GTSNPN and SVGIG (reference sequence). The CDR3 nucleotides read TGTGCCTTGGAAGAGGCAGAAAAACTGTTTTTT. This codes for CALEEAEKLFF.

CDR3 bases: TGCGCCAGCAGCCCAGCGGGGCAGACAGATACGCAGTATTTT. It specifies CASSPAGQTDTQYF. The chain joins TRBV4-3 to TRBJ2-3, with 7 positions matching TRBD2. V shed 4 bases, J shed 3 bases, and the junction held 4 bases outside the gene matches. The CDR3 covers 14 residues. Germline V lookup: CDR1 LGHNA, CDR2 YSLEER.

This clone was observed a handful of times. The chain couples TRBV5-6 to TRBJ2-1, with 12 positions matching TRBD2. This CDR3 region has 15 residues. CDR1 and CDR2 (germline): SGHDT, YYEEEE. V trimming: 3 bases; J trimming: 9 bases; junction bases outside the gene matches: 7. CDR3 in amino acids: CASSWGASGRGEQFF. CDR3 nucleotide sequence: TGTGCCAGCAGCTGGGGGGCTAGCGGGAGGGGTGAGCAGTTCTTC. The whole variable domain, remainder taken from reference TRBV5-6 and TRBJ2-1, is DAGVTQSPTHLIKTRGQQVTLRCSPKSGHDTVSWYQQALGQGPQFIFQYYEEEERQRGNFPDRFSGHQFPNYSSELNVNALLLGDSALYLCASSWGASGRGEQFFGPGTRLTVL.

The chain links TRBV6-5 to TRBJ1-1; 7 bases fit TRBD1. CDR1 is MNHEY and CDR2 is SVGAGI in the germline V gene. After removal of 6 bases from V and 6 bases from J, the junction contained 13 bases not matched to a gene. CDR3 length equals 15 residues. CDR3 DNA sequence: TGTGCCAGCAGGAGCATTGGGAACAGGGGAGCTGAAGCTTTCTTT. This gives the protein CASRSIGNRGAEAFF.

V gene TRBV24-1 combines with J gene TRBJ1-2, with 10 bases lining up with TRBD1. The ends lost 2 bases at V and 4 bases at J; junction bases unmatched: 3. The CDR3 extends over 15 amino acids. From germline, CDR1 is KGHDR and CDR2 SFDVKD. The CDR3 region has the DNA TGTGCCACCAGTGATTCCAGGACAGGGGGCTATGGCTACACCTTC. This codes for CATSDSRTGGYGYTF.

The rearrangement joins TRBV7-6 to TRBJ1-4; 7 bases are a match to TRBD1. The germline V gene encodes CDR1 SGHVS and CDR2 FNYEAQ. The ends lost 6 bases at V and 4 bases at J; junction bases unmatched: 5. The CDR3 runs to 14 residues. Here the CDR3 reads CASSHDRVNEKLFF. The CDR3 DNA reads TGTGCCAGCAGTCATGACAGGGTTAATGAAAAACTGTTTTTT.

This clone was counted once. J is TRBJ1-5 and V is TRBV4-3, with D uncertain. From germline, CDR1 is LGHNA and CDR2 YSLEER. The V end lost 1 base, the J end lost 5 bases, and 12 bases lay between the germline ends. This CDR3 comprises 15 residues. CDR3 sequence reads: CASSQGWSADQPQHF. In DNA form, the CDR3 reads TGCGCCAGCAGCCAAGGATGGTCCGCGGATCAGCCCCAGCATTTT.

The chain joins TRBV4-3 to TRBJ1-2; TRBD1 matches 8 bases. Germline values: CDR1 LGHNA, CDR2 YSLEER. The CDR3 length is 15 residues. The V gene end was trimmed by 4 bases and the J gene end by 8 bases; junction bases not matched to a gene: 12. The CDR3 sequence: CASSPTGQGGIGYTF. CDR3 bases: TGCGCCAGCAGCCCAACAGGACAGGGAGGAATCGGCTACACCTTC.

This chain uses TRBV9 with TRBJ1-3; D may be TRBD1 (6 bases). Trimming cost V 3 bases and J 2 bases, with 12 bases left between them. Germline CDR1 SGDLS, CDR2 YYNGEE. The CDR3 sequence is 15 residues long. This CDR3 reads CASSARQDPGNTIYF. Written as DNA, the CDR3 is TGTGCCAGCAGCGCACGACAGGACCCTGGAAACACCATATATTTT.

This clone occurred a few times. The chain employs TRBV5-6 and TRBJ1-6; 9 nucleotides align to TRBD1. The V gene end was trimmed by 1 base and the J gene end by 10 bases; junction bases not matched to a gene: 6. The germline V gene encodes CDR1 SGHDT and CDR2 YYEEEE. The CDR3 spans 15 residues. The CDR3 sequence is CASSLRGTGSSPLHF. The CDR3 DNA sequence: TGTGCCAGCAGCTTGCGGGGGACAGGGAGCTCACCCCTCCACTTT.

The rearrangement uses TRBV21-1 and TRBJ2-7; the table's D call, TRBD1, was not checked against the DNA. TRBV21-1 is marked as a pseudogene. The CDR3 runs to 14 residues. The CDR3 sequence is CASSKCRGPYEQYV. Written as DNA, the CDR3 is TGTGCCAGCAGCAAATGTAGGGGCCCCTACGAGCAGTACGTC.

This chain connects TRBV19 to TRBJ1-2, with no clear D. Trimming took 4 bases from V and 5 from J, leaving 17 bases between them. This CDR3 is built from 15 residues. Germline loops: CDR1 LNHDA, CDR2 SQIVND (reference sequence). In DNA form, the CDR3 reads TGTGCCAGTAGTACCCGGGTGCGACCCTCTTATGGCTACACCTTC. Residues: CASSTRVRPSYGYTF.

The chain uses TRBV5-1 and TRBJ2-5; 8 nucleotides align to TRBD2. The CDR3 loop spans 15 amino acids. Germline CDR1 SGHRS, CDR2 YFSETQ. Germline trimming cut 5 bases from V and 5 bases from J; bases unmatched to any gene: 11. The CDR3 loop reads CASRSSGGFLETQYF. The CDR3 nucleotides read TGCGCCAGCAGATCCAGCGGGGGATTTTTGGAGACCCAGTACTTC.

The CDR3 sequence: CATRDRLSPGANVLTF. CDR3 nucleotide sequence: TGTGCCACCCGGGACAGGCTTTCCCCTGGGGCCAACGTCCTGACTTTC. The chain combines TRBV15 with TRBJ2-6; 8 bases agree with TRBD1. The CDR3 has 16 amino acids. V lost 8 bases to trimming and J lost 2 bases; unmatched junction nucleotides: 8. The germline gives CDR1 LNHNV, CDR2 YYDKDF (reference sequence).

The chain employs TRBV3-1 (or the pseudogene TRBV3-2) and TRBJ2-7; maybe TRBD2 (6 bases). Germline assignment: CDR1 LGHDT and CDR2 YNNKEL (reference sequence). Trimming left V 4 bases short and J 4 bases short, with 14 bases between. The CDR3 has 14 residues. The CDR3 region has the DNA TGTGCCAGCAGCCCAGCGTCGGGGACTTACGAGCAGTACGTC. Translating it yields CASSPASGTYEQYV.

This clone has a single count. V usage is TRBV7-9 and J usage is TRBJ2-5; no reliable D call. The CDR3 extends over 12 amino acids. V lost 7 bases to trimming and J lost 5 bases, with 11 bases between them. Germline lookup yields CDR1 SEHNR and CDR2 FQNEAQ (reference sequence). This chain's CDR3 is CASTERWETQYF. The DNA for the CDR3 is TGTGCCAGCACGGAGCGTTGGGAGACCCAGTACTTC.

The chain joins TRBV19 to TRBJ2-1; 8 nucleotides agree with TRBD1. The CDR3 runs to 16 residues. Trimming took 7 bases from V and 0 from J; bases not matched to a gene: 8. CDR1 and CDR2 from the germline V gene are LNHDA and SQIVND (reference sequence). Written as DNA, the CDR3 is TGTGCCAGTAATGGGATGGGGACAGGCTCCTACAATGAGCAGTTCTTC. Translation: CASNGMGTGSYNEQFF.

The V gene is TRBV13, the J gene TRBJ1-1, with a possible D match to TRBD1 (5 bases). CDR1 PRHDT and CDR2 FYEKMQ come from the germline V gene (reference sequence). The CDR3 totals 14 residues. Deletions cut 3 bases from V and 0 bases from J, with 8 bases between. In DNA, the CDR3 is TGTGCCAGCAGCTTCAGGGCATTGAACACTGAAGCTTTCTTT. Protein: CASSFRALNTEAFF. The full variable domain, its missing parts supplied by reference TRBV13 and TRBJ1-1, is AAGVIQSPRHLIKEKRETATLKCYPIPRHDTVYWYQQGPGQDPQFLISFYEKMQSDKGSIPDRFSAQQFSDYHSELNMSSLELGDSALYFCASSFRALNTEAFFGQGTRLTVV.

The J gene is TRBJ2-7, the V gene TRBV6-5, with TRBD1 as a possible D gene (5 bases). V was shortened by 3 bases and J by 0 bases, with 9 bases between the two germline ends. The CDR3 consists of 14 residues. Germline V gene lookup returns CDR1 MNHEY and CDR2 SVGAGI. In nucleotides, the CDR3 is TGTGCCAGCAGTTATGACAGAGACTCCTACGAGCAGTACTTC. This encodes CASSYDRDSYEQYF.